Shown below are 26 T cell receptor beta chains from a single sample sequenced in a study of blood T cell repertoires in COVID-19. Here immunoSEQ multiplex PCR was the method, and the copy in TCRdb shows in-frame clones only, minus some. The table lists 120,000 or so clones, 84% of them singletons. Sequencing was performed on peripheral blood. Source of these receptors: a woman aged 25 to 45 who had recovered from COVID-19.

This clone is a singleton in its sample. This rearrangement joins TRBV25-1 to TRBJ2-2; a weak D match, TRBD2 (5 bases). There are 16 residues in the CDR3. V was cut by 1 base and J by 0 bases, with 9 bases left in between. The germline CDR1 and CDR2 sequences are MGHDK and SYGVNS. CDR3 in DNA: TGTGCCAGCAGTGAATTTGAGGGAGCGAACACCGGGGAGCTGTTTTTT. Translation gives CASSEFEGANTGELFF. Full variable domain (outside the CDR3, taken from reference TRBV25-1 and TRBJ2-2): EADIYQTPRYLVIGTGKKITLECSQTMGHDKMYWYQQDPGMELHLIHYSYGVNSTEKGDLSSESTVSRIRTEHFPLTLESARPSHTSQYLCASSEFEGANTGELFFGEGSRLTVL.

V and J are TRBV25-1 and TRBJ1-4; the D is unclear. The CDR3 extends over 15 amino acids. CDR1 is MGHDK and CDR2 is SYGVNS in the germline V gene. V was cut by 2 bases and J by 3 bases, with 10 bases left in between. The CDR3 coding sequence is TGTGCCAGCAGTGAAGTAAGAGTAGCTAATGAAAAACTGTTTTTT. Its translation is CASSEVRVANEKLFF.

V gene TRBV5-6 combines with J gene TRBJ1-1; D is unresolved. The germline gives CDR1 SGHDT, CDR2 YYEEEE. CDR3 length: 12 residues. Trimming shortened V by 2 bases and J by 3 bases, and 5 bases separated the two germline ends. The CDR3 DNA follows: TGTGCCAGCAGCTTTGCGGACACTGAAGCTTTCTTT. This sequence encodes CASSFADTEAFF.

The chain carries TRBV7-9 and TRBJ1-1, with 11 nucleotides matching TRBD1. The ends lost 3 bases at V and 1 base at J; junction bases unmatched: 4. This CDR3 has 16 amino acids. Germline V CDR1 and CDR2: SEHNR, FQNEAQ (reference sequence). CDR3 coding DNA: TGTGCCAGCAGCTTTATGGGACAGGGGGGGAACACTGAAGCTTTCTTT. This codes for CASSFMGQGGNTEAFF.

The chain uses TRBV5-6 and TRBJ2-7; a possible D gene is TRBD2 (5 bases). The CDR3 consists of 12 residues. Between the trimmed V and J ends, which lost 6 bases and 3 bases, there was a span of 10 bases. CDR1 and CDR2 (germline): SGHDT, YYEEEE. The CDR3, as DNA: TGTGCCAGCACCCTTGGGAGCTACGAGCAGTACTTC. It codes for CASTLGSYEQYF.

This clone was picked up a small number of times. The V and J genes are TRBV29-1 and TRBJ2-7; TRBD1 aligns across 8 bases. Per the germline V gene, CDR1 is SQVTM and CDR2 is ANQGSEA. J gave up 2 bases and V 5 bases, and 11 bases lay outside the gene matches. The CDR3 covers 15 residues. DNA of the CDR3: TGCAGCGTTCGGGAAGGGACAGGATCCACCTACGAGCAGTACTTC. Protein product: CSVREGTGSTYEQYF.

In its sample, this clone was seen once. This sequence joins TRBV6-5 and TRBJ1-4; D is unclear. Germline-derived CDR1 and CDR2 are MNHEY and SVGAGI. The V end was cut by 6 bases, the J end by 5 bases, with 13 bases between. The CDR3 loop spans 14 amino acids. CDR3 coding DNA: TGTGCCAGCAGCAAACAGCCTTCAAATGAAAAACTGTTTTTT. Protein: CASSKQPSNEKLFF.

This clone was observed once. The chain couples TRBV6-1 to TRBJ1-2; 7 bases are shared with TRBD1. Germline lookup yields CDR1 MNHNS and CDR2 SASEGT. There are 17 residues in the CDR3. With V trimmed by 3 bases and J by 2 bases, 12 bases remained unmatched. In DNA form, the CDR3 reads TGTGCCAGCAGTGAGGGACAGCAAAAAGCTTCAAACTATGGCTACACCTTC. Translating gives CASSEGQQKASNYGYTF.

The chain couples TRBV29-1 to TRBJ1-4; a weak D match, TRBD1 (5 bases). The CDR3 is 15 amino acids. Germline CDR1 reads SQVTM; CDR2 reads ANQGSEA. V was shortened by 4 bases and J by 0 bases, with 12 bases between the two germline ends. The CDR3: CSVGYRLSTNEKLFF. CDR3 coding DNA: TGCAGCGTTGGATACAGGCTTTCAACTAATGAAAAACTGTTTTTT. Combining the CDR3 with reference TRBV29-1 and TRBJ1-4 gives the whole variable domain SAVISQKPSRDICQRGTSLTIQCQVDSQVTMMFWYRQQPGQSLTLIATANQGSEATYESGFVIDKFPISRPNLTFSTLTVSNMSPEDSSIYLCSVGYRLSTNEKLFFGSGTQLSVL.

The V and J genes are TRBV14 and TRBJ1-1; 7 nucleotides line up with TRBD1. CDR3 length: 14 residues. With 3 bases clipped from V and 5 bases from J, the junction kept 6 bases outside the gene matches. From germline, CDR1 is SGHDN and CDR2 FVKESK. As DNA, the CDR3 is TGTGCCAGCAGCCACCTGACAGGGTATACTGAAGCTTTCTTT. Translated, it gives CASSHLTGYTEAFF.

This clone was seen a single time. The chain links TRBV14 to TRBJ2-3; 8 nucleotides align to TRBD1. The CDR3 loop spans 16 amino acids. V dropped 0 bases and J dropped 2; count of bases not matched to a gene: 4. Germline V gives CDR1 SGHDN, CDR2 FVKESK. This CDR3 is CASSQEKDRDTDTQYF. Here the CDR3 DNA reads TGTGCCAGCAGCCAAGAGAAGGACAGGGACACAGATACGCAGTATTTT.

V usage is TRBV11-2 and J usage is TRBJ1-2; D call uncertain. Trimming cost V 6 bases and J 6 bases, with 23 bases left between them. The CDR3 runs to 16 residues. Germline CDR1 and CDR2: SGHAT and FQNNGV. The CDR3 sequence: CASSVGSGWMQNGYTF. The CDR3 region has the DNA TGTGCCAGCAGTGTTGGCTCGGGGTGGATGCAGAATGGCTACACCTTC.

CDR3 DNA sequence: TGTGCCAGCAGAATTACAGGGGAGAACATTCAGTACTTC. It yields the protein CASRITGENIQYF. The chain recombines TRBV7-2 with TRBJ2-4; 7 bases are a match to TRBD1. Germline-derived CDR1 and CDR2 are SGHTA and FQGNSA. After removal of 6 bases from V and 7 bases from J, the junction contained 6 bases not matched to a gene. This CDR3 is 13 amino acids long.

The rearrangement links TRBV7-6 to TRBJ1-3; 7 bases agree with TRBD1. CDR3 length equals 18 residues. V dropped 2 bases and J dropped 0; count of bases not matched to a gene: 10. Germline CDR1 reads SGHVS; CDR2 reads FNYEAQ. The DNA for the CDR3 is TGTGCCAGCAGCTTATCCCTAGGGGGGACAGACTCTGGAAACACCATATATTTT. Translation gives CASSLSLGGTDSGNTIYF.

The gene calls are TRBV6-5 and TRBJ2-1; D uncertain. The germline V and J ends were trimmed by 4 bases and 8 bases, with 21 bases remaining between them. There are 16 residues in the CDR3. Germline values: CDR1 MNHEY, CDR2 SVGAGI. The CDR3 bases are TGTGCCAGCAGTTTCCGATCGGGTCTGAATTCCGATGAGCAGTTCTTC. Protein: CASSFRSGLNSDEQFF.

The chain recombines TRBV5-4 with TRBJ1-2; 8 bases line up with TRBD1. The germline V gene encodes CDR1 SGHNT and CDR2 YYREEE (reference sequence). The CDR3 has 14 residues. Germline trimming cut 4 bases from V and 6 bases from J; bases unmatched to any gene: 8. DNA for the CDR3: TGTGCCAGCAGCATACGACAGGGGCGTGATGGCTACACCTTC. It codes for CASSIRQGRDGYTF.

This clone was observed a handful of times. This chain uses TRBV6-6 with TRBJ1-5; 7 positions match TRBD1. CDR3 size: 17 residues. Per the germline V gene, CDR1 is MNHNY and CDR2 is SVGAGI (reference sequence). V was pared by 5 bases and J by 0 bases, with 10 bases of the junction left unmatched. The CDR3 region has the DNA TGTGCCAGCAGTCCAAGACAGGGAACCTATAGCAATCAGCCCCAGCATTTT. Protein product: CASSPRQGTYSNQPQHF.

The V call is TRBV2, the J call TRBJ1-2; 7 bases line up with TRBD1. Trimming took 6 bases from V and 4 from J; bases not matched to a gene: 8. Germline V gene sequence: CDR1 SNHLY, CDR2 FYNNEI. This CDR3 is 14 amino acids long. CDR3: CASRAGGSGYGYTF. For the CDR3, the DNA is TGTGCCAGCAGGGCAGGGGGTAGTGGCTATGGCTACACCTTC.

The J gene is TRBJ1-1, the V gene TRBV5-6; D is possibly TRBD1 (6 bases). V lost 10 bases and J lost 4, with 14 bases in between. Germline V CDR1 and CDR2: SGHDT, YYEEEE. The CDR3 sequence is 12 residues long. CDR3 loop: CACSRGVTEAFF. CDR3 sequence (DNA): TGTGCCTGCTCCAGGGGAGTCACTGAAGCTTTCTTT. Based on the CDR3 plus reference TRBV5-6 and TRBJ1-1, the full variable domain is DAGVTQSPTHLIKTRGQQVTLRCSPKSGHDTVSWYQQALGQGPQFIFQYYEEEERQRGNFPDRFSGHQFPNYSSELNVNALLLGDSALYLCACSRGVTEAFFGQGTRLTVV.

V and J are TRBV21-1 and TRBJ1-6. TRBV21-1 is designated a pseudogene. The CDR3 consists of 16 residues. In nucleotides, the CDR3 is TGTGCCAGCAGCAAAGCGGGGCAGGGAGGTAGATCACCCCTCCACTTT. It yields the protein CASSKAGQGGRSPLHF.

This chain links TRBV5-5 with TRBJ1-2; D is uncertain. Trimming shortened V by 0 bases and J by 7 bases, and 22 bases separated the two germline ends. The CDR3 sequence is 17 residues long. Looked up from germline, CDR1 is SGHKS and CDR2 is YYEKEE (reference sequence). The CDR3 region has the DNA TGTGCCAGCAGCTTGGACGCGGCGGAATTGTACTACGGTGGCTACACCTTC. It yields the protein CASSLDAAELYYGGYTF.

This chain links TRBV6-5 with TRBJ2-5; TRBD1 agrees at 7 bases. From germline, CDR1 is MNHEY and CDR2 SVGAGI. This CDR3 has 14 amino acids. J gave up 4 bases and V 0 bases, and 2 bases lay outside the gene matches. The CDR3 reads CASSYSNRGETQYF. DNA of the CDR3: TGTGCCAGCAGTTACTCGAACAGGGGAGAGACCCAGTACTTC.

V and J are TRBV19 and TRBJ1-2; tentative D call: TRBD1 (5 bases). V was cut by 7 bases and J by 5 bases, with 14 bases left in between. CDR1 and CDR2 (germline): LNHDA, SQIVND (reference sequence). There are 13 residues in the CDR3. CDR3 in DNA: TGTGCCAGTAAGGGGTGGGGGGGGTATGGCTACACCTTC. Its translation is CASKGWGGYGYTF. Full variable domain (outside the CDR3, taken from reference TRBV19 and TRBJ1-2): DGGITQSPKYLFRKEGQNVTLSCEQNLNHDAMYWYRQDPGQGLRLIYYSQIVNDFQKGDIAEGYSVSREKKESFPLTVTSAQKNPTAFYLCASKGWGGYGYTFGSGTRLTVV.

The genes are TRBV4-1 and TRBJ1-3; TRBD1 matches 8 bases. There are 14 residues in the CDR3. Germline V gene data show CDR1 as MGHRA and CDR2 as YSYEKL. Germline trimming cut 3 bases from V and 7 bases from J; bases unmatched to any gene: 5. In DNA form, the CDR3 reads TGCGCCAGCAGCCACCCGGACAGGGCGAACACCATATATTTT. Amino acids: CASSHPDRANTIYF.

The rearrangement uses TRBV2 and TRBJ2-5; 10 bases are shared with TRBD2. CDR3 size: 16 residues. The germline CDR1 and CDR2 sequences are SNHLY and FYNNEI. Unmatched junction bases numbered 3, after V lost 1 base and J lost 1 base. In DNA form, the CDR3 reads TGTGCCAGCAGTGAAGGCCGGACTAGCGGCCAAGAGACCCAGTACTTC. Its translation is CASSEGRTSGQETQYF.

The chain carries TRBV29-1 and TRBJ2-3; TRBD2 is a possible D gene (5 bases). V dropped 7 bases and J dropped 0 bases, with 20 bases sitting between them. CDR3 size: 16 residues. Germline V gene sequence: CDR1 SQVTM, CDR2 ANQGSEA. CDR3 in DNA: TGCAGCGCCGTAGCGCGCCACGGCTTTAGCACAGATACGCAGTATTTT. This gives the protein CSAVARHGFSTDTQYF.